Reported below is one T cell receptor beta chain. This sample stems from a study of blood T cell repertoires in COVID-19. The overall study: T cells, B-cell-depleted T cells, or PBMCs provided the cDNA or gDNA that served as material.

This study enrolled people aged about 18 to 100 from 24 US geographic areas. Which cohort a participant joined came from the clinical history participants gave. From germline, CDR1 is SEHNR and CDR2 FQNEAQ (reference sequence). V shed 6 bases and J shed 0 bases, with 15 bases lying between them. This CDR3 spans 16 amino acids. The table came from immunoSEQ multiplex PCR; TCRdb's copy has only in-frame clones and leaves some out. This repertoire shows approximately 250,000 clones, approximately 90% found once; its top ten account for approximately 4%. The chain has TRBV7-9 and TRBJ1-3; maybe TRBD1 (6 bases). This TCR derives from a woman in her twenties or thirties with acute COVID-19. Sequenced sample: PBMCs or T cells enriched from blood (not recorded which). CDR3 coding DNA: TGTGCCAGCAGTTTCAGGGGATTCGGCTCTGGAAACACCATATATTTT. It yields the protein CASSFRGFGSGNTIYF.